This TCR beta chain was captured in a study of blood T cell repertoires in COVID-19. Study-wide background: The origin of the acute and convalescent COVID-19 samples was the United States, Italy and Spain.

CDR3 length: 16 amino acids. With V trimmed by 5 bases and J by 7 bases, 8 bases remained unmatched. CDR1 is SGHNT and CDR2 is YENEEA in the germline V gene. Per the study methods: Amplification with reference gene primers provided the estimates of nucleated cell counts. Profiling relied on immunoSEQ multiplex PCR, and the TCRdb table lists in-frame clones only, not all of them. V, J and clone size are taken as reported in that table, and D and trimming were inferred from the DNA itself. The repertoire holds 15,000 to 20,000 clones, with roughly nine tenths as singletons. Source material: peripheral blood. The V and J genes are TRBV11-3 and TRBJ2-2, with 12 bases that match TRBD2. This receptor was obtained from a man in his sixties with active COVID-19. The CDR3 nucleotides read TGTGCCAGCAGCCGAAAGACTAGCGGGGGACGCGGGGAGCTGTTTTTT. Translation gives CASSRKTSGGRGELFF. The complete variable domain, with remaining parts taken from reference TRBV11-3 and TRBJ2-2, reads EAGVVQSPRYKIIEKKQPVAFWCNPISGHNTLYWYLQNLGQGPELLIRYENEEAVDDSQLPKDRFSAERLKGVDSTLKIQPAELGDSAVYLCASSRKTSGGRGELFFGEGSRLTVL.